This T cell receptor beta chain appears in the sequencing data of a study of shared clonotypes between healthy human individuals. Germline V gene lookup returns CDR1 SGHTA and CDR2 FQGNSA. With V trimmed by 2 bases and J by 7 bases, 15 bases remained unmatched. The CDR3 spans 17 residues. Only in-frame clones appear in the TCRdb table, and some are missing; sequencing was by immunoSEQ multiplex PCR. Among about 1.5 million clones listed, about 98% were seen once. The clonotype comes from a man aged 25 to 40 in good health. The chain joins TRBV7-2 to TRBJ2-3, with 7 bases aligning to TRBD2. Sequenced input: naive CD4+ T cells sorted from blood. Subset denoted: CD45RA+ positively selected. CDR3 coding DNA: TGTGCCAGCAGCTTAAGATGGGGGGGAGCAGTAGCAAATACGCAGTATTTT. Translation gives CASSLRWGGAVANTQYF.